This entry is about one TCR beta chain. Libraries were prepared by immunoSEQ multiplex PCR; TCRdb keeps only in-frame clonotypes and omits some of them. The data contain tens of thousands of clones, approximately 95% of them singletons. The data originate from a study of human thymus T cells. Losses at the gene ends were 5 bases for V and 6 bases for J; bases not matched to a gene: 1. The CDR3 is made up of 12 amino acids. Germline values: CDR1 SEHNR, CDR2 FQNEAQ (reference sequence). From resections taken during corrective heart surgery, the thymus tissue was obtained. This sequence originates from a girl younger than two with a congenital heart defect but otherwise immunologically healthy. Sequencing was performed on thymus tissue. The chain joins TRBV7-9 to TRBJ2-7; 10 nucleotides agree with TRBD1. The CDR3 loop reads CASSRTGGEQYF. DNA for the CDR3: TGTGCCAGCAGCCGGACAGGGGGCGAGCAGTACTTC.